The sequence of this TCR beta chain was determined in a study of technical replicates of blood from a few donors. The V gene's germline CDR1 is SGHDN and CDR2 FVKESK. The CDR3 spans 13 residues. Deletions cut 1 base from V and 4 bases from J, with 7 bases between. Sequencing was performed with immunoSEQ multiplex PCR; in TCRdb, only in-frame clones are kept and a portion is missing. This sample has roughly 85,000 clones, with around 94% found just once. The chain links TRBV14 to TRBJ1-2; D gene uncertain. The receptor comes from a human donor in good health. The sample taken for sequencing was T cells isolated from PBMCs. CDR3: CASSQGLGYGYTF. The CDR3, as DNA: TGTGCCAGCAGCCAAGGACTTGGCTATGGCTACACCTTC.